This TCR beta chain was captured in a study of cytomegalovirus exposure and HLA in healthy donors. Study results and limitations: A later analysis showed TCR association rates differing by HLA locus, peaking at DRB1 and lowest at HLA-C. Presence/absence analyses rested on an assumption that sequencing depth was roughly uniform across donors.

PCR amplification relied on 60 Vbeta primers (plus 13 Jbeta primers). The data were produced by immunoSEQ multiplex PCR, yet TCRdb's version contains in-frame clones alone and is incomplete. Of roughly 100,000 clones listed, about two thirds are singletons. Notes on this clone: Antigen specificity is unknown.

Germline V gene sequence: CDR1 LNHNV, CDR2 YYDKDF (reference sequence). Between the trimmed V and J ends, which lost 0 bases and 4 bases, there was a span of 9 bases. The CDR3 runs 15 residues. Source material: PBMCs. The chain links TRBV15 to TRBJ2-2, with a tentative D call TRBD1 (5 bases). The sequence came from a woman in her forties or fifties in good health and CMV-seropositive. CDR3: CATSRDLRATGELFF. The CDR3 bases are TGTGCCACCAGCAGAGATCTCAGGGCCACCGGGGAGCTGTTTTTT.